Following are 8 T cell receptor beta chains from one sample sequenced in a study of blood T cell repertoires in COVID-19. Profiling relied on immunoSEQ multiplex PCR, and the TCRdb table lists in-frame clones only, not all of them. The data contain 27,000 or so clones, approximately 83% of them seen just once; the ten biggest clones take up about 25%. Sequencing was done on a sample of peripheral blood. The receptors were gathered from a man in his 70s with active COVID-19.

This clone turned up a few times. The rearrangement uses TRBV25-1 and TRBJ2-3, with TRBD2 matching over 8 bases. The CDR3 loop spans 16 amino acids. Germline trimming cut 1 base from V and 2 bases from J; bases unmatched to any gene: 5. The germline V gene encodes CDR1 MGHDK and CDR2 SYGVNS. CDR3: CASSESTSAFTDTQYF. The CDR3 DNA reads TGTGCCAGCAGTGAATCGACTAGCGCGTTCACAGATACGCAGTATTTT.

The chain employs TRBV27 and TRBJ1-2; D perhaps matches TRBD1 (5 bases). CDR3 length: 14 amino acids. Trimming stripped 6 bases from V and 0 bases from J, with 11 bases between. Germline V gene sequence: CDR1 MNHEY, CDR2 SMNVEV (reference sequence). The CDR3 region is CASRSTAPNYGYTF. CDR3 coding DNA: TGTGCCAGCAGATCGACAGCACCTAACTATGGCTACACCTTC.

The rearrangement uses TRBV5-1 and TRBJ2-5, with 7 positions matching TRBD1. The CDR3 totals 15 residues. The V segment lost 4 bases and the J segment 3 bases; nucleotides outside the gene matches: 9. The germline gives CDR1 SGHRS, CDR2 YFSETQ. CDR3 protein: CASSLLSGTEETQYF. The CDR3 bases are TGCGCCAGCAGCCTCCTTTCCGGGACAGAAGAGACCCAGTACTTC.

The chain is built from TRBV6-2 or TRBV6-3 and TRBJ1-2; 7 bases line up with TRBD1. The CDR3 totals 14 residues. Germline assignment: CDR1 MNHEY and CDR2 SVGEGT. The V segment lost 5 bases and the J segment 4 bases; nucleotides outside the gene matches: 7. The CDR3 reads CASSDWDRTYGYTF. CDR3 coding DNA: TGTGCCAGCAGTGACTGGGACAGAACCTATGGCTACACCTTC.

The CDR3 bases are TGTGCCAGCAGCCCCTGGGACACCAAGTATGGCTACACCTTC. It translates to CASSPWDTKYGYTF. This chain links TRBV3-1 (or the pseudogene TRBV3-2) with TRBJ1-2, with a possible D match to TRBD1 (6 bases). Trimming took off 4 bases at V and 5 bases at J, with 14 bases between the two ends. In germline, CDR1 is LGHDT, CDR2 YNNKEL (reference sequence). This CDR3 is 14 amino acids long.

This clone came up once. The chain combines TRBV10-3 with TRBJ2-2, with 10 bases fitting TRBD2. V gave up 6 bases and J gave up 3 bases; unmatched junction bases: 10. This CDR3 spans 17 amino acids. Germline lookup yields CDR1 ENHRY and CDR2 SYGVKD. The CDR3 DNA reads TGTGCCATCAGGCGGGGGTTCACTAGCGGGGACACCGGGGAGCTGTTTTTT. Protein: CAIRRGFTSGDTGELFF.

This clone was observed once. The V call is TRBV3-1 (or the pseudogene TRBV3-2), the J call TRBJ2-1; possible D gene TRBD2, 6 bases. Trimming stripped 5 bases from V and 0 bases from J, with 14 bases between. This CDR3 has 16 amino acids. CDR1 LGHDT and CDR2 YNNKEL come from the germline V gene (reference sequence). The CDR3 region has the DNA TGTGCCAGCAGCGGTGGAGCGGGTAGCTCCTACAATGAGCAGTTCTTC. It codes for CASSGGAGSSYNEQFF.

J is TRBJ2-2 and V is TRBV5-1; TRBD2 agrees at 8 bases. V shed 4 bases and J 5 bases; nucleotides not matched to a gene: 7. This CDR3 comprises 15 residues. Looked up from germline, CDR1 is SGHRS and CDR2 is YFSETQ. CDR3 DNA sequence: TGCGCCAGCAGCGTCAGCGGGGGCCATACCGGGGAGCTGTTTTTT. This codes for CASSVSGGHTGELFF.